One and the same sample provided the 13 T cell receptor beta chains below, sequenced in a study of radiation and T cells in renal cell carcinoma. Time point given: blood 2 weeks post-SBRT. Regarding treatment: 15 Gy SBRT to primary tumor, nephrectomy 4 weeks later. The repertoire was sequenced with immunoSEQ multiplex PCR; TCRdb's copy has only in-frame clones and lacks some. The profile shows some 75,000 clones, around 76% of them singletons. The specimen was blood, collected from a patient whose treatment included radiotherapy and nephrectomy. These receptors came from a man aged 55 to 70 with renal cell carcinoma.

The chain has TRBV27 and TRBJ1-2; D is ambiguous. V was clipped by 3 bases and J by 7 bases, with 15 bases between them. The CDR3 contains 14 residues. Germline CDR1 is MNHEY and CDR2 is SMNVEV (reference sequence). The CDR3 region is CASSFAGWFPGYTF. The CDR3 nucleotides are TGTGCCAGCAGTTTCGCGGGATGGTTCCCTGGCTACACCTTC.

The V gene is TRBV30, the J gene TRBJ2-7; 7 bases are shared with TRBD1. The J segment lost 5 bases and the V segment lost 4 bases, leaving 14 bases of the junction unmatched. This CDR3 comprises 15 residues. Germline V gene sequence: CDR1 GTSNPN, CDR2 SVGIG (reference sequence). In nucleotides, the CDR3 is TGTGCCTGGACCAAGTCGACAGGGACATTACACGAGCAGTACTTC. Translation: CAWTKSTGTLHEQYF. Complete variable domain (other parts from reference TRBV30 and TRBJ2-7): SQTIHQWPATLVQPVGSPLSLECTVEGTSNPNLYWYRQAAGRGLQLLFYSVGIGQISSEVPQNLSASRPQDRQFILSSKKLLLSDSGFYLCAWTKSTGTLHEQYFGPGTRLTVT.

This chain links TRBV6-6 with TRBJ2-7; D call uncertain. The CDR3 runs 13 residues. Trimming left V 9 bases short and J 2 bases short, with 14 bases between. Germline lookup yields CDR1 MNHNY and CDR2 SVGAGI (reference sequence). CDR3 loop: CASTDNDPYEQYF. The CDR3 DNA sequence: TGTGCCAGTACCGACAACGACCCCTACGAGCAGTACTTC.

V is TRBV27 and J is TRBJ1-4; D remains ambiguous. Trimming cost V 1 base and J 8 bases, with 5 bases left between them. Germline-derived CDR1 and CDR2 are MNHEY and SMNVEV (reference sequence). The CDR3 sequence is 12 residues long. CDR3 in amino acids: CASSLLGEKLFF. In DNA, the CDR3 is TGTGCCAGCAGTTTATTAGGGGAAAAACTGTTTTTT.

The chain carries TRBV7-2 and TRBJ1-2; D is unclear. Trimming removed 0 bases at V and 6 bases at J, with 8 bases between. The CDR3 consists of 13 residues. Germline CDR1 and CDR2: SGHTA and FQGNSA. The CDR3 reads CASSLAFRNGYTF. CDR3 DNA sequence: TGTGCCAGCAGCTTAGCCTTCAGAAATGGCTACACCTTC. The full variable domain, in which reference TRBV7-2 and TRBJ1-2 provide the parts outside the CDR3, is GAGVSQSPSNKVTEKGKDVELRCDPISGHTALYWYRQSLGQGLEFLIYFQGNSAPDKSGLPSDRFSAERTGGSVSTLTIQRTQQEDSAVYLCASSLAFRNGYTFGSGTRLTVV.

V gene TRBV29-1 combines with J gene TRBJ2-7; 10 bases fit TRBD2. Germline CDR1 and CDR2: SQVTM and ANQGSEA. The CDR3 sequence is 17 residues long. The V segment lost 4 bases and the J segment 6 bases; nucleotides outside the gene matches: 18. The CDR3 is CSVATRQSSGSSGEQYF. CDR3 nucleotide sequence: TGCAGCGTTGCCACCCGTCAATCTAGCGGGAGTTCCGGCGAGCAGTACTTC.

The chain is built from TRBV11-2 and TRBJ2-4; no clear D gene. The CDR3 is made up of 19 amino acids. Looked up from germline, CDR1 is SGHAT and CDR2 is FQNNGV. The germline V and J ends were trimmed by 1 base and 3 bases, with 22 bases remaining between them. CDR3 coding DNA: TGTGCCAGCAGCTTAGGACTCCTCTCGGATGGTTTAGTCAAAAACATTCAGTACTTC. Protein sequence: CASSLGLLSDGLVKNIQYF.

The chain combines TRBV27 with TRBJ2-1; D is unresolved. From germline, CDR1 is MNHEY and CDR2 SMNVEV (reference sequence). This CDR3 spans 13 amino acids. V was trimmed by 6 bases and J by 5 bases, leaving 11 bases between them. CDR3: CASSVYSNNEQFF. The CDR3 DNA sequence: TGTGCCAGCAGCGTCTACTCGAACAATGAGCAGTTCTTC.

This clone was seen a few times. The chain has TRBV7-2 and TRBJ1-2; no clear D. The CDR3 is 15 residues long. V was clipped by 1 base and J by 5 bases, with 14 bases between them. Germline-derived CDR1 and CDR2 are SGHTA and FQGNSA. CDR3 nucleotides: TGTGCCAGCAGCTTAGATGCCGGATTTTCTTATGGCTACACCTTC. Translation: CASSLDAGFSYGYTF.

The chain is built from TRBV5-4 and TRBJ2-1; 13 bases are shared with TRBD2. Germline V gives CDR1 SGHNT, CDR2 YYREEE (reference sequence). The CDR3 runs 15 residues. V trimming: 9 bases; J trimming: 8 bases; junction bases outside the gene matches: 11. The CDR3 protein is CATVTPGLAGYEQFF. CDR3 coding DNA: TGTGCCACCGTTACCCCGGGACTAGCGGGATATGAGCAGTTCTTC.

This clone was counted once. V and J are TRBV10-2 and TRBJ1-5; the D gene is possibly TRBD1 (6 bases). The CDR3 contains 14 residues. Deletions cut 3 bases from V and 7 bases from J, with 13 bases between. Germline CDR1 is WSHSY and CDR2 is SAAADI. CDR3 nucleotides: TGCGCCAGCAGTGATGGGCTTCAGGGGCAGCCCCAGCATTTT. Protein sequence: CASSDGLQGQPQHF.

The chain recombines TRBV2 with TRBJ2-6; 7 positions agree with TRBD1. Germline V gives CDR1 SNHLY, CDR2 FYNNEI. V shed 6 bases, J shed 2 bases, and the junction held 7 bases outside the gene matches. This CDR3 region has 16 residues. In DNA, the CDR3 is TGTGCCAGCAGCCCCCACCAGGGGGCTGGGGCCAACGTCCTGACTTTC. It specifies CASSPHQGAGANVLTF.

This clone was seen a few times. V gene TRBV4-2 combines with J gene TRBJ1-1, with D uncertain. V gave up 0 bases and J gave up 8 bases, with 13 bases separating them. The germline gives CDR1 LGHNA, CDR2 YNFKEQ. This CDR3 spans 14 amino acids. The CDR3 DNA reads TGTGCCAGCAGCCAAGATCTGGCCAAGCGGGAAGCTTTCTTT. Its protein is CASSQDLAKREAFF.